Given below is one T cell receptor (beta chain) in context. Its antigen is still unknown. Base qualities are not recorded, but no much larger clone differs from it by a single base. These data are taken from a study of sequential checkpoint blockade in melanoma (dated by TCRdb to about 2019). With regard to the full study: Using 1:1 randomization, the trial assigned patients either to first-line nivolumab followed by ipilimumab (arm A) or to ipilimumab followed by nivolumab (arm B). For about two dozen patients, matched tumor biopsies were obtained before treatment and at week 13, following single-agent nivolumab (arm A) or ipilimumab (arm B). Around 80% of the matched pre- and post-treatment tumor biopsy pairs came from the same lesion. Both trial sequences were followed by maintenance nivolumab. DNA from about 100 melanoma tumor samples collected before treatment underwent TCRbeta immunosequencing.

The immunoSEQ Assay was used to immunosequence TCRbeta CDR3 regions from genomic DNA. Genomic DNA was amplified by bias-controlled multiplex PCR before high-throughput sequencing. In the source study's methods: To quantify the absolute abundance of each unique TCRbeta CDR3 region, the sequences were collapsed and filtered. Clonality, defined as 1 minus Pielou's evenness, was calculated using only productive rearrangements. Tumor T-cell fraction was computed by normalizing TCRbeta template counts to usable DNA, estimated from several housekeeping genes. A previously published method was used to identify clones whose frequencies were significantly greater in on-treatment samples than in baseline samples. In its TCRdb copy, this immuneACCESS table keeps in-frame sequences only and misses some clones. Where compared with another copy, unresolved V genes explain less than half of these, and the others have no known cause. V and J calls and clone size are given by that table; D and trimming were obtained from the DNA. The sample table holds 20,000 to 25,000 clones, of which around 30% were seen once. The top ten clonotypes cover under 8.5% of the sample.

Findings and caveats that apply to the study as a whole: Clinical benefit was about 30 times more likely to be achieved by patients whose tumor T-cell fraction and clonality increased by week 13. Tumor T-cell fraction and clonality were correlated with PD-L1 staining and CD8+ T-cell counts, but not with mutational load. The model for predicting response that combines TCR metrics with mutation burden needs to be validated in larger, independent patient cohorts. Among patients in arm A, the nivolumab-first arm, pretreatment tumor TIL clonality was associated with response (P = .04). Small sample sizes and reduced statistical power limited the analyses of tumor T-cell fraction within each arm.

Measured from the cysteine to the phenylalanine, the CDR3 is 18 residues long. The sequence is cut down to CDR3 DNA, 54 bases in frame from base 1. Trimming accounts for 4 bases at V and 6 bases at J, while the number of junction bases matched to no gene is 14. CDR1 and CDR2 are read off the germline V gene as SGHRS and YFSETQ. The label giving this sample's treatment or condition can be read as: randomized to nivolumab then ipilimumab (arm A) or the reverse (arm B). None of the patients in the trial had previously been given DNA-damaging chemotherapy. CheckMate 064, a randomized, open-label phase II trial of sequential checkpoint blockade, was the source of the samples, all of which came from patients with melanoma. Tumor TCR sequencing used genomic DNA from formalin-fixed paraffin-embedded (FFPE) tissue samples.

The rearrangement joined TRBV5-1 to TRBJ2-1, with 12 middle bases fitting TRBD2. The material sequenced was tumor tissue (inferred from file names), taken from a patient given nivolumab and ipilimumab in sequence. The origin of this receptor is a human donor with melanoma. The CDR3 region has the sequence CASSPPRTSGTRRNEQFF. In nucleotide form, the sequence is TGCGCCAGCAGCCCTCCGAGGACTAGCGGGACCCGGCGCAATGAGCAGTTCTTC.